This note documents a single T cell receptor (beta chain) sequence. The entry originates in a study of blood T cell repertoires in COVID-19. In the study overall: The samples span acute and convalescent COVID-19 from the United States, Italy and Spain. The analysed material was cDNA or gDNA that came from T cells, B-cell-depleted T cells, or PBMCs.

Germline CDR1 reads SGHNT; CDR2 reads YYREEE (reference sequence). This CDR3 comprises 17 residues. Trimming pared 0 bases from V and 1 base from J, leaving 11 bases between. Original processing notes: Amplification with reference gene primers provided the estimates of nucleated cell counts. Assay: immunoSEQ multiplex PCR; the TCRdb copy retains only in-frame clones and omits some. That table supplies the V and J calls and clone size; D and trimming were determined from the DNA. The data show fewer than 350,000 clones, approximately 90% seen once. Seattle-derived patients entered the study during active infection and were followed longitudinally.

The clonotype comes from a woman aged 25 to 39 with COVID-19, enrolled during active disease. The sequencing sample was made of peripheral blood. The chain recombines TRBV5-4 with TRBJ1-6, with D unresolved. CDR3 in DNA: TGTGCCAGCAGCTTGGCCCGAGGAGCGTCCTATAATTCACCCCTCCACTTT. Translated: CASSLARGASYNSPLHF. Using reference TRBV5-4 and TRBJ1-6 for the parts outside the CDR3, the full variable domain is ETGVTQSPTHLIKTRGQQVTLRCSSQSGHNTVSWYQQALGQGPQFIFQYYREEENGRGNFPPRFSGLQFPNYSSELNVNALELDDSALYLCASSLARGASYNSPLHFGNGTRLTVT.